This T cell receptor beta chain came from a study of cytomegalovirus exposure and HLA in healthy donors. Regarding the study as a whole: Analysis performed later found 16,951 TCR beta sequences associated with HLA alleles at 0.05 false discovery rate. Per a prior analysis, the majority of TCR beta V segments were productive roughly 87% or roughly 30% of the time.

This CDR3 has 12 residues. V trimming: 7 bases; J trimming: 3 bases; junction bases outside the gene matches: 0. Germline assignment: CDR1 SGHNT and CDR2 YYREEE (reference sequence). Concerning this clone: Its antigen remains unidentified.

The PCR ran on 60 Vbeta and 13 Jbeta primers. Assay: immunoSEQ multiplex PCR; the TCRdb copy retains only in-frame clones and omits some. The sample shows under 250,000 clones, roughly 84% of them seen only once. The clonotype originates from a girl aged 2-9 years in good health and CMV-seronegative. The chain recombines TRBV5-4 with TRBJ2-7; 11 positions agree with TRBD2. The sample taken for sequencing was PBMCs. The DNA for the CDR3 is TGTGCCAGCGGACTAGCGGGCTACGAGCAGTACTTC. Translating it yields CASGLAGYEQYF.